These T cell receptor beta chains were read from a single sample in a study of blood T cell repertoires in COVID-19. Sequencing was performed with immunoSEQ multiplex PCR; in TCRdb, only in-frame clones are kept and a portion is missing. The sample gives about 210,000 clones, roughly 87% of which show up once; around a tenth is in the top ten. Sequenced: PBMCs or T cells enriched from blood (not recorded which). Every receptor here comes from a man aged 18 to 29 with acute COVID-19. Each CDR3 is given with its conserved first and last residue. Each record gives: J gene, clone size, D gene, V gene, CDR3 protein, CDR3 DNA. The D gene is left open where the match is weak. Some rows have no size entry. The others give once, few or many, or a class for an expanded clone.

J: TRBJ2-5
size: .
D: TRBD2
V: TRBV4-2
CDR3: CASSQDLLAGTGGQTQYF
DNA: TGTGCCAGCAGCCAAGATCTGCTAGCGGGAACCGGCGGTCAGACCCAGTACTTC

J: TRBJ1-1
size: .
D: .
V: TRBV30
CDR3: CAWSGPHRAQGTEAFF
DNA: TGTGCCTGGAGTGGACCCCACAGGGCCCAGGGCACTGAAGCTTTCTTT

J: TRBJ2-7
size: .
D: TRBD1
V: TRBV5-1
CDR3: CASSNGTGRAYEQYF
DNA: TGCGCCAGCAGCAACGGGACAGGGCGCGCCTACGAGCAGTACTTC

J: TRBJ2-2
size: .
D: .
V: TRBV25-1
CDR3: CASSESGTPGELFF
DNA: TGTGCCAGCAGTGAATCCGGGACACCCGGGGAGCTGTTTTTT

J: TRBJ1-2
size: once
D: .
V: TRBV4-3
CDR3: CASSQEWTINYGYTF
DNA: TGCGCCAGCAGCCAAGAATGGACAATTAACTATGGCTACACCTTC

J: TRBJ2-7
size: .
D: .
V: TRBV27
CDR3: CASSLQGSVYEQYF
DNA: TGTGCCAGCAGTTTACAGGGTAGTGTTTACGAGCAGTACTTC

J: TRBJ2-2
size: .
D: TRBD1
V: TRBV13
CDR3: CASSPGDRGSTGELFF
DNA: TGTGCCAGCAGCCCAGGGGACAGGGGTAGCACCGGGGAGCTGTTTTTT

J: TRBJ1-4
size: .
D: .
V: TRBV30
CDR3: CAWSVLSTNEKLFF
DNA: TGTGCCTGGAGTGTACTTTCAACTAATGAAAAACTGTTTTTT

J: TRBJ1-2
size: .
D: .
V: TRBV28
CDR3: CASSSVRSSNYGYTF
DNA: TGTGCCAGCAGTTCAGTAAGGAGCTCTAACTATGGCTACACCTTC

J: TRBJ1-3
size: .
D: TRBD1
V: TRBV10-3
CDR3: CAIRRDREGNTIYF
DNA: TGTGCCATCAGGCGGGACAGGGAGGGAAACACCATATATTTT

J: TRBJ2-7
size: .
D: .
V: TRBV27
CDR3: CASRLSQTPSYEQYF
DNA: TGTGCCAGCAGGCTATCCCAGACTCCCTCCTACGAGCAGTACTTC

J: TRBJ2-7
size: .
D: .
V: TRBV5-1
CDR3: CASSLPGGYEQYF
DNA: TGCGCCAGCAGCTTGCCCGGTGGCTACGAGCAGTACTTC

J: TRBJ2-7
size: .
D: .
V: TRBV5-4
CDR3: CASSLAGTYEQYF
DNA: TGTGCCAGCAGCTTGGCCGGGACCTACGAGCAGTACTTC

J: TRBJ2-5
size: .
D: TRBD1
V: TRBV29-1
CDR3: CSGTDGTGGLGQYF
DNA: TGCAGCGGAACAGACGGGACAGGTGGACTCGGGCAGTACTTC

J: TRBJ2-1
size: .
D: TRBD2
V: TRBV5-1
CDR3: CASSFLAGHGNEQFF
DNA: TGCGCCAGCAGCTTTCTAGCGGGTCACGGTAATGAGCAGTTCTTC

J: TRBJ2-1
size: few
D: TRBD2
V: TRBV3-1/TRBV3-2
CDR3: CASSQDPGGRSYNEQFF
DNA: TGTGCCAGCAGCCAAGATCCTGGCGGGAGGTCCTACAATGAGCAGTTCTTC

J: TRBJ2-3
size: .
D: TRBD1
V: TRBV7-6
CDR3: CASSPRGQDTDTQYF
DNA: TGTGCCAGCAGCCCCCGGGGACAGGACACAGATACGCAGTATTTT

J: TRBJ2-7
size: .
D: .
V: TRBV27
CDR3: CASSLVDSAYEQYF
DNA: TGTGCCAGCAGTTTGGTGGACAGCGCCTACGAGCAGTACTTC

J: TRBJ2-5
size: .
D: .
V: TRBV6-2/TRBV6-3
CDR3: CASSYGTGTPTAETQYF
DNA: TGTGCCAGCAGTTACGGAACCGGGACACCCACTGCGGAGACCCAGTACTTC

J: TRBJ2-1
size: .
D: TRBD2
V: TRBV4-3
CDR3: CASSQGAGGYNEQFF
DNA: TGCGCCAGCAGCCAAGGGGCGGGGGGGTACAATGAGCAGTTCTTC

J: TRBJ2-7
size: .
D: .
V: TRBV10-1
CDR3: CASSEGPGTSTYEQYF
DNA: TGCGCCAGCAGTGAGGGGCCCGGGACTTCCACCTACGAGCAGTACTTC

J: TRBJ1-1
size: .
D: .
V: TRBV4-1
CDR3: CASSQNQGGTEAFF
DNA: TGCGCCAGCAGCCAAAACCAGGGAGGCACTGAAGCTTTCTTT

J: TRBJ1-1
size: .
D: .
V: TRBV19
CDR3: CASLRATEAFF
DNA: TGTGCCAGTCTGAGGGCTACTGAAGCTTTCTTT

J: TRBJ2-7
size: .
D: TRBD1
V: TRBV19
CDR3: CASSMWDSPYEQYF
DNA: TGTGCCAGTAGTATGTGGGACAGCCCCTACGAGCAGTACTTC

J: TRBJ2-5
size: .
D: TRBD1
V: TRBV28
CDR3: CASSRAGGRETQYF
DNA: TGTGCCAGCAGTAGAGCAGGGGGCCGGGAGACCCAGTACTTC

J: TRBJ1-6
size: few
D: .
V: TRBV9
CDR3: CASSLGLDSPLHF
DNA: TGTGCCAGCAGCCTCGGACTAGATTCACCCCTCCACTTT

J: TRBJ2-1
size: .
D: .
V: TRBV10-2
CDR3: CASSLFSSSYNEQFF
DNA: TGCGCCAGCAGTCTCTTCTCCAGCTCCTACAATGAGCAGTTCTTC

J: TRBJ1-1
size: .
D: .
V: TRBV5-1
CDR3: CASSLIPGANTEAFF
DNA: TGCGCCAGCAGCTTGATCCCCGGAGCGAACACTGAAGCTTTCTTT

J: TRBJ2-7
size: .
D: TRBD1
V: TRBV11-2
CDR3: CASSPRTGWYEQYF
DNA: TGTGCCAGCAGCCCCCGGACAGGGTGGTACGAGCAGTACTTC

J: TRBJ1-3
size: .
D: .
V: TRBV2
CDR3: CASSNTGNTIYF
DNA: TGTGCCAGCAGTAATACTGGAAACACCATATATTTT

J: TRBJ1-1
size: few
D: .
V: TRBV30
CDR3: CAWDGVGAENTEAFF
DNA: TGTGCCTGGGATGGGGTTGGGGCAGAAAACACTGAAGCTTTCTTT